This entry lists 20 T cell receptor beta chains sequenced from one sample in a study of blood T cell repertoires in COVID-19. Repertoires were generated with immunoSEQ multiplex PCR, while TCRdb's copy carries only in-frame clones and drops some. The sample shows fewer than 450,000 clones, around 89% of them seen only once. Sample: PBMCs or T cells enriched from blood (not recorded which). The receptor source for this set is a woman aged 18-30 years who had recovered from COVID-19.

This sequence joins TRBV5-6 and TRBJ1-2, with 7 positions matching TRBD1. V lost 0 bases, J lost 4 bases, and 6 bases stayed unmatched. CDR3 length: 15 amino acids. Germline loops: CDR1 SGHDT, CDR2 YYEEEE. CDR3 nucleotides: TGTGCCAGCAGCTTGGGACAGGGTAAGGCCTATGGCTACACCTTC. Translating it yields CASSLGQGKAYGYTF.

V gene TRBV10-1 combines with J gene TRBJ1-2, with 8 bases matching TRBD1. The CDR3 contains 14 residues. V dropped 9 bases and J dropped 1; count of bases not matched to a gene: 7. Germline V gene lookup returns CDR1 WNHNN and CDR2 SYGVQD (reference sequence). DNA for the CDR3: TGCGCCAGACGCGGGACAGGAGTTAACTATGGCTACACCTTC. Translating it yields CARRGTGVNYGYTF.

The CDR3 nucleotides are TGTGCCAGCAGTTCTGACAGGGCCACTGAAGCTTTCTTT. Translating gives CASSSDRATEAFF. V gene TRBV7-6 combines with J gene TRBJ1-1, with 7 bases matching TRBD1. Trimming took 6 bases from V and 4 from J; bases not matched to a gene: 5. Per germline, CDR1 SGHVS and CDR2 FNYEAQ. This CDR3 contains 13 residues.

The V and J genes are TRBV4-2 and TRBJ1-1; 7 nucleotides line up with TRBD1. The V gene end was trimmed by 5 bases and the J gene end by 1 base; junction bases not matched to a gene: 4. This CDR3 has 14 residues. Per germline, CDR1 LGHNA and CDR2 YNFKEQ. The CDR3 nucleotides are TGTGCCAGCAGCGAGCAGGGGGAGAACACTGAAGCTTTCTTT. Residues: CASSEQGENTEAFF.

The V call is TRBV12-3 or TRBV12-4, the J call TRBJ2-1; D is uncertain. The V end was cut by 5 bases, the J end by 6 bases, with 11 bases between. The CDR3 spans 13 residues. In nucleotides, the CDR3 is TGTGCCAGCAGTCCCCCCGGAGTCAATGAGCAGTTCTTC. It is translated as CASSPPGVNEQFF.

The gene calls are TRBV7-2 and TRBJ1-5; D is unresolved. Trimming pared 5 bases from V and 0 bases from J, leaving 20 bases between. The CDR3 runs to 18 residues. Germline V lookup: CDR1 SGHTA, CDR2 FQGNSA. CDR3 nucleotides: TGTGCCAGCAGCCCCCCTGGAGGGATTTGGGCTAGCAATCAGCCCCAGCATTTT. Its protein is CASSPPGGIWASNQPQHF.

This clone has a single count. The chain uses TRBV6-2 or TRBV6-3 and TRBJ1-1, with D maybe TRBD1 (6 bases). Germline V CDR1 and CDR2: MNHEY, SVGEGT. This CDR3 has 15 amino acids. Trimming took 2 bases from V and 3 from J, leaving 13 bases between them. DNA for the CDR3: TGTGCCAGCAGTTACCCCGAGGGGGGGGACACTGAAGCTTTCTTT. Translated, it gives CASSYPEGGDTEAFF.

The gene calls are TRBV14 and TRBJ2-1; 7 positions match TRBD1. After removal of 5 bases from V and 1 base from J, the junction contained 2 bases not matched to a gene. The CDR3 loop spans 14 amino acids. CDR1 is SGHDN, CDR2 FVKESK, per germline. The CDR3 DNA reads as TGTGCCAGCAGCGTACAGGGGTCCTACAATGAGCAGTTCTTC. Translated, it gives CASSVQGSYNEQFF.

On this clone: The sample carries other DNA sequences with the same CDR3. The CDR3 loop reads CASSFLSYEQYF. For the CDR3, the DNA is TGTGCCAGCAGTTTCCTTTCTTACGAGCAGTACTTC. The chain joins TRBV12-3 or TRBV12-4 to TRBJ2-7; D is unresolved. Between the trimmed V and J ends, which lost 3 bases and 4 bases, there was a span of 7 bases. The CDR3 is made up of 12 amino acids.

This CDR3 is CASGLRAGGYNSPLHF. In DNA form, the CDR3 reads TGTGCTAGTGGTTTGAGAGCAGGGGGGTATAATTCACCCCTCCACTTT. This chain uses TRBV12-5 with TRBJ1-6, with TRBD1 identical over 7 bases. The CDR3 length is 16 residues. J lost 4 bases, V lost 2 bases, and 5 bases had no gene match. The germline V gene has CDR1 LGHNT and CDR2 FRNRAP.

The chain joins TRBV28 to TRBJ2-4; no firm D call. V gave up 10 bases and J gave up 0 bases, with 13 bases separating them. This CDR3 comprises 14 residues. The germline CDR1 and CDR2 sequences are MDHEN and SYDVKM. The CDR3 sequence: CATLTLLAKNIQYF. The DNA of the CDR3 is TGTGCCACTTTGACACTCCTAGCCAAAAACATTCAGTACTTC.

This CDR3 is CAISESIGESSQPQHF. The CDR3 nucleotides are TGTGCCATCAGTGAGTCGATAGGGGAATCCAGTCAGCCCCAGCATTTT. The J gene is TRBJ1-5, the V gene TRBV10-3; the D gene is possibly TRBD1 (5 bases). Trimming cost V 0 bases and J 6 bases, with 15 bases left between them. CDR3 size: 16 residues. CDR1 is ENHRY and CDR2 is SYGVKD in the germline V gene.

The V gene is TRBV19, the J gene TRBJ2-6, with 8 bases matching TRBD1. This CDR3 is 19 amino acids long. Per the germline V gene, CDR1 is LNHDA and CDR2 is SQIVND (reference sequence). J gave up 1 base and V 0 bases, and 8 bases lay outside the gene matches. The CDR3 DNA reads as TGTGCCAGTAGTATAGATCCGGACAGGGCCTGGTCTGGGGCCAACGTCCTGACTTTC. Amino acid sequence: CASSIDPDRAWSGANVLTF.

The chain joins TRBV30 to TRBJ1-2; D not resolved. The CDR3 is made up of 13 amino acids. Germline CDR1 reads GTSNPN; CDR2 reads SVGIG (reference sequence). Trimming removed 5 bases at V and 14 bases at J, with 24 bases between. CDR3 DNA: TGTGCCTGGGCCGCGAAATCTCACGGTTCTAAGACCTTC. Protein: CAWAAKSHGSKTF.

The V gene is TRBV18, the J gene TRBJ1-5; no clear D. The CDR3 spans 13 residues. Trimming removed 6 bases at V and 8 bases at J, with 14 bases between. CDR1 and CDR2 from the germline V gene are KGHSH and LQKENI. CDR3 in DNA: TGTGCCAGCTCGGTCCAAGGCGGCAAGCCCCAGCATTTT. Translation gives CASSVQGGKPQHF.

The chain carries TRBV28 and TRBJ1-2; a possible D gene is TRBD1 (5 bases). Trimming took 4 bases from V and 8 from J, leaving 14 bases between them. The V gene's germline CDR1 is MDHEN and CDR2 SYDVKM. CDR3 size: 13 residues. The CDR3 spells CASSSSGKRGYTF. The DNA for the CDR3 is TGTGCCAGCAGTTCATCAGGGAAGCGCGGCTACACCTTC.

This chain uses TRBV7-9 with TRBJ1-5; 7 bases line up with TRBD1. CDR3 length: 14 residues. V shed 4 bases, J shed 6 bases, and the junction held 6 bases outside the gene matches. Germline V CDR1 and CDR2: SEHNR, FQNEAQ (reference sequence). The CDR3 nucleotides are TGTGCCAGCAGCTCCATGACAGGGATTCAGCCCCAGCATTTT. This sequence encodes CASSSMTGIQPQHF.

This chain uses TRBV3-1 (or the pseudogene TRBV3-2) with TRBJ1-1, with D unclear. V was pared by 6 bases and J by 1 base, with 12 bases between. CDR3 length: 14 residues. Looked up from germline, CDR1 is LGHDT and CDR2 is YNNKEL (reference sequence). The CDR3 sequence: CASRLASKNTEAFF. The CDR3 coding sequence is TGTGCCAGCAGGTTGGCCTCCAAGAACACTGAAGCTTTCTTT.

On this clone: The same CDR3 arises from other DNA sequences in this sample as well. This chain links TRBV9 with TRBJ2-1; 7 bases agree with TRBD1. The CDR3 covers 15 residues. With V trimmed by 0 bases and J by 4 bases, 4 bases remained unmatched. Per the germline V gene, CDR1 is SGDLS and CDR2 is YYNGEE. CDR3 sequence: CASSVGGQEYNEQFF. CDR3 sequence (DNA): TGTGCCAGCAGCGTAGGAGGACAGGAGTACAATGAGCAGTTCTTC.

CDR3 nucleotides: TGTGCCAGCAGTGAATATAGGGCAGGGTCTGAAGCTTTCTTT. Amino acids: CASSEYRAGSEAFF. V and J are TRBV25-1 and TRBJ1-1; D is possibly TRBD1 (5 bases). The germline V and J ends were trimmed by 0 bases and 6 bases, with 11 bases remaining between them. This CDR3 region has 14 residues. CDR1 is MGHDK and CDR2 is SYGVNS in the germline V gene.